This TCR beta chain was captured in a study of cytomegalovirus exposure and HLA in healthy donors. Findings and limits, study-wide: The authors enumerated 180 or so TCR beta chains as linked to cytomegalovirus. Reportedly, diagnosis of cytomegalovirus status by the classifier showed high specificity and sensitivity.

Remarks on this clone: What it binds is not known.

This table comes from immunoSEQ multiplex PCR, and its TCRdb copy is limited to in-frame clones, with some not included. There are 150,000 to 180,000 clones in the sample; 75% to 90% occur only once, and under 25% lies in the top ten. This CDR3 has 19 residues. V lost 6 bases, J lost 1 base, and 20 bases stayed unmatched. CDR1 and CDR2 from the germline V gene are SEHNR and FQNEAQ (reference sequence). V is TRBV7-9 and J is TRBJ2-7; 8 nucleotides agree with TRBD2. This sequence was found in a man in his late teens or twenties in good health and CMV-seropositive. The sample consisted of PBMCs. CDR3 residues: CASSSNGAGATGRSYEQYF. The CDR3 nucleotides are TGTGCCAGCAGTTCCAACGGAGCGGGAGCCACAGGTCGATCCTACGAGCAGTACTTC. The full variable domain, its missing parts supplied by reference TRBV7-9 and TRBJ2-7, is DTGVSQNPRHKITKRGQNVTFRCDPISEHNRLYWYRQTLGQGPEFLTYFQNEAQLEKSRLLSDRFSAERPKGSFSTLEIQRTEQGDSAMYLCASSSNGAGATGRSYEQYFGPGTRLTVT.